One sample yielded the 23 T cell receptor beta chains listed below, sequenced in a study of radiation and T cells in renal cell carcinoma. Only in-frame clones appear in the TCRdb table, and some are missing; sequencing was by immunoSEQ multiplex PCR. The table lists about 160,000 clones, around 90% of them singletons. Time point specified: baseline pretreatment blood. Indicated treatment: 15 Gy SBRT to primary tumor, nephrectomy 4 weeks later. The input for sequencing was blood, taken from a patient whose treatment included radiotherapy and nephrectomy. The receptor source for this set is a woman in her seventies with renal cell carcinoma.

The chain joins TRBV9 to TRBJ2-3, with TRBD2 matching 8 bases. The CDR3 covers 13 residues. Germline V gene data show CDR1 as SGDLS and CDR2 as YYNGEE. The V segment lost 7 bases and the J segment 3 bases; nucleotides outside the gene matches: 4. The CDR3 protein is CASRAGETDTQYF. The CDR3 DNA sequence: TGTGCCAGCCGAGCGGGAGAAACAGATACGCAGTATTTT.

CDR3 region: CASSTLTGAYEQYF. The CDR3 DNA sequence: TGTGCCAGCAGCACCCTGACAGGGGCCTACGAGCAGTACTTC. V and J are TRBV11-2 and TRBJ2-7, with 8 bases matching TRBD1. The CDR3 contains 14 residues. The V gene end was trimmed by 5 bases and the J gene end by 2 bases; junction bases not matched to a gene: 5. Germline V CDR1 and CDR2: SGHAT, FQNNGV.

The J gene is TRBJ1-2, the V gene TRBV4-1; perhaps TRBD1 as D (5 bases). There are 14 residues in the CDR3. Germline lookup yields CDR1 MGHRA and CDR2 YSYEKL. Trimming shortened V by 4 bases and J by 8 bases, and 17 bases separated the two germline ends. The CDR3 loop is CASSLTSGREGYTF. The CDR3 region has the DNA TGCGCCAGCAGCCTAACCTCAGGGAGAGAAGGCTACACCTTC.

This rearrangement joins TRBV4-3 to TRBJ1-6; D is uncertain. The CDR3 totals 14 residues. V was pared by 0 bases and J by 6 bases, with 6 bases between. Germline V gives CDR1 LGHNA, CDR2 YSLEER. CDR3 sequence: CASSQDPPNSPLHF. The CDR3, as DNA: TGCGCCAGCAGCCAAGACCCACCTAATTCACCCCTCCACTTT.

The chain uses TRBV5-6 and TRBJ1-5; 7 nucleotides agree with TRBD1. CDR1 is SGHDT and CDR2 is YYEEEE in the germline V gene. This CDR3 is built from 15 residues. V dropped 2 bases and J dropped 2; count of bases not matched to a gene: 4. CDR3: CASSLGQARNQPQHF. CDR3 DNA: TGTGCCAGCAGCTTAGGACAGGCGCGCAATCAGCCCCAGCATTTT.

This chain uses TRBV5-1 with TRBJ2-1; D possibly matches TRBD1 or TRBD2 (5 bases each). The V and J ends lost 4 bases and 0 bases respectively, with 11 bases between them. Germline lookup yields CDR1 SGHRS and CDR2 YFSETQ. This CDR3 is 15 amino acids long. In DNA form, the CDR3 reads TGCGCCAGCAGCGGCGCAGGGAGCTCCTACAATGAGCAGTTCTTC. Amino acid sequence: CASSGAGSSYNEQFF.

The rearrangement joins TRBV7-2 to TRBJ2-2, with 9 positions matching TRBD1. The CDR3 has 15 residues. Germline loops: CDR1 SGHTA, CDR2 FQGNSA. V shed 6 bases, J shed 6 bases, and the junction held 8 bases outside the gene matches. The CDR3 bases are TGTGCCAGCAGGGAAGGACAGGGGCGGGCCGGGGAGCTGTTTTTT. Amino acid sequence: CASREGQGRAGELFF.

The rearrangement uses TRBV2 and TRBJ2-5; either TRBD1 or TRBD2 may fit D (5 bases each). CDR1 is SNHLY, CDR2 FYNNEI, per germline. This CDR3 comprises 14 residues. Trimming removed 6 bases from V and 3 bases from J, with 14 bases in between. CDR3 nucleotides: TGTGCCAGCAGCGGGGTTGGGGCCGAAGAGACCCAGTACTTC. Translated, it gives CASSGVGAEETQYF.

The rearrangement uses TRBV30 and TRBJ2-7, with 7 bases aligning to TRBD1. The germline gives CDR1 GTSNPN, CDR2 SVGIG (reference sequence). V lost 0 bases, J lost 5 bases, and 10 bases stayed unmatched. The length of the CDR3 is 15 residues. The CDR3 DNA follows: TGTGCCTGGAGTGTAACTATCAGGGGGAAGCACGAGCAGTACTTC. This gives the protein CAWSVTIRGKHEQYF.

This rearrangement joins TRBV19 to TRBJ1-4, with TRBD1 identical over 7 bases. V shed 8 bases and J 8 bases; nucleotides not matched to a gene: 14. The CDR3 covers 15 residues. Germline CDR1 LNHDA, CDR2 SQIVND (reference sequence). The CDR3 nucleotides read TGTGCCAGTGGAGGGAAGGGGGCGAAAGAGGAAAAACTGTTTTTT. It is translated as CASGGKGAKEEKLFF.

The CDR3 reads CASSPWNTEAFF. DNA for the CDR3: TGTGCCAGCAGCCCCTGGAACACTGAAGCTTTCTTT. V and J are TRBV5-4 and TRBJ1-1; D not certain. V gave up 4 bases and J gave up 1 base, with 5 bases separating them. The CDR3 runs 12 residues. Germline CDR1 reads SGHNT; CDR2 reads YYREEE (reference sequence).

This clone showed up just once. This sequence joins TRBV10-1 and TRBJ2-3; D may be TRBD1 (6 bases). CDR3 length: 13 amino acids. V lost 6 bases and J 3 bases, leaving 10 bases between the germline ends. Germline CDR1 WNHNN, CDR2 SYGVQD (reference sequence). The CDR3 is CASRAGETDTQYF. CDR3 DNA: TGCGCCAGCAGGGCAGGGGAAACAGATACGCAGTATTTT.

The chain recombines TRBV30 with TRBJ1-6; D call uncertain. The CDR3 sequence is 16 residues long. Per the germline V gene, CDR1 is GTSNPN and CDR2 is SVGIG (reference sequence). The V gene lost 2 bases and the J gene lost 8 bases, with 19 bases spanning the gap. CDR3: CAWSSPWQTRDSPLHF. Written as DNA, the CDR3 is TGTGCCTGGAGTTCCCCGTGGCAGACCCGTGATTCACCCCTCCACTTT.

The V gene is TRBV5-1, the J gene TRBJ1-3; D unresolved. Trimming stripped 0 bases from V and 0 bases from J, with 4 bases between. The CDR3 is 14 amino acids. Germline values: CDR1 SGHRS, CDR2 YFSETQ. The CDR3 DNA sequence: TGCGCCAGCAGCTTGGACAACTCTGGAAACACCATATATTTT. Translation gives CASSLDNSGNTIYF.

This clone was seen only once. The CDR3 coding sequence is TGTGCCAGCAGTGTAACGGAGGAACCCCAGCATTTT. It is translated as CASSVTEEPQHF. The chain is built from TRBV2 and TRBJ1-5; unclear D gene. V was cut by 4 bases and J by 10 bases, with 11 bases left in between. CDR3 length: 12 residues. Germline V gene data show CDR1 as SNHLY and CDR2 as FYNNEI.

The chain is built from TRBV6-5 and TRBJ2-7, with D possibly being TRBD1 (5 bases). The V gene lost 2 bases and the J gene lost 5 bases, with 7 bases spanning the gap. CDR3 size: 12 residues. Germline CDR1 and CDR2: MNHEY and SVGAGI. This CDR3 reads CASSYRGDEQYF. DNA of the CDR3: TGTGCCAGCAGTTACAGGGGCGACGAGCAGTACTTC.

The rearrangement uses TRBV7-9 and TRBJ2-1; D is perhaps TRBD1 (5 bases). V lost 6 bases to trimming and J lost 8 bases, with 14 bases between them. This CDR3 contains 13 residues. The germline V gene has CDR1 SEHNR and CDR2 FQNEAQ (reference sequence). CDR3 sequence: CASSMKGWHEQFF. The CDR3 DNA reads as TGTGCCAGCAGTATGAAGGGGTGGCATGAGCAGTTCTTC.

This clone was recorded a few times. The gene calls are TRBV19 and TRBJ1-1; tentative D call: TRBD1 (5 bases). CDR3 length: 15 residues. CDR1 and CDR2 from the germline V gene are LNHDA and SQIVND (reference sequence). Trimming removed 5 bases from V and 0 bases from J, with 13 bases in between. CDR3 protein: CASSPPQGLNTEAFF. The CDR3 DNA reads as TGTGCCAGTAGTCCACCCCAGGGCCTGAACACTGAAGCTTTCTTT.

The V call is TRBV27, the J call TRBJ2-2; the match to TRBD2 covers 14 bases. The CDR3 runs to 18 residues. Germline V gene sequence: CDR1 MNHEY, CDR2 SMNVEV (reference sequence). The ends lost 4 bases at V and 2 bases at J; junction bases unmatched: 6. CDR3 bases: TGTGCCAGCAGTTATCGGGGACTAGCGGGGGCCAACACCGGGGAGCTGTTTTTT. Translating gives CASSYRGLAGANTGELFF.

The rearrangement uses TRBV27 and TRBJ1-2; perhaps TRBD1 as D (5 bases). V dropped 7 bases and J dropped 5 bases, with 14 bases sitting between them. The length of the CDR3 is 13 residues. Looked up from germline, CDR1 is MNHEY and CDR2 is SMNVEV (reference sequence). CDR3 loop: CASTPGPGYGYTF. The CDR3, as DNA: TGTGCCAGCACCCCGGGCCCAGGGTATGGCTACACCTTC.

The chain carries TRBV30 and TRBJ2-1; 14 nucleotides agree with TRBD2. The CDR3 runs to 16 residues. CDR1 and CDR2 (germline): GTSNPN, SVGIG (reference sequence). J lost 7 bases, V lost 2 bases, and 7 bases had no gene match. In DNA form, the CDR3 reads TGTGCCTGGAGTACCAGGACTAGCGGGGGGTGGAATGAGCAGTTCTTC. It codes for CAWSTRTSGGWNEQFF.

The CDR3: CASRLPPNYGYTF. CDR3 DNA sequence: TGTGCCAGTAGGCTTCCACCTAACTATGGCTACACCTTC. The chain couples TRBV19 to TRBJ1-2; no reliable D call. V dropped 6 bases and J dropped 0 bases, with 8 bases sitting between them. CDR3 length equals 13 residues. Germline V gives CDR1 LNHDA, CDR2 SQIVND (reference sequence).

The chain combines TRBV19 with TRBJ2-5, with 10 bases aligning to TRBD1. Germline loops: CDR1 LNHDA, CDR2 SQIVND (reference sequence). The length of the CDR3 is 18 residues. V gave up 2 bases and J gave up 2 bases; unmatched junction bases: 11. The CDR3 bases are TGTGCCAGTAGTATAAGGGGGACAGGGGACCTCGGTCAAGAGACCCAGTACTTC. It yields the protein CASSIRGTGDLGQETQYF. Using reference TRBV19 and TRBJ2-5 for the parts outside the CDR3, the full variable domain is DGGITQSPKYLFRKEGQNVTLSCEQNLNHDAMYWYRQDPGQGLRLIYYSQIVNDFQKGDIAEGYSVSREKKESFPLTVTSAQKNPTAFYLCASSIRGTGDLGQETQYFGPGTRLLVL.